These 25 T cell receptor beta chains originate from one sample sequenced in a study of cytomegalovirus exposure and HLA in healthy donors. The PCR ran on 60 Vbeta and 13 Jbeta primers. Generated by immunoSEQ multiplex PCR, the TCRdb table keeps only in-frame clones and is missing some. Across 200,000 to 250,000 clones, the top ten clones capture about 1% of the sample. Sequences were obtained from PBMCs. These receptors came from a girl aged 2-10 years in good health and CMV-seropositive.

The chain is built from TRBV7-2 and TRBJ1-5; weak D call: TRBD1 (6 bases). V lost 2 bases and J lost 9, with 20 bases in between. Germline-derived CDR1 and CDR2 are SGHTA and FQGNSA. The CDR3 is made up of 16 amino acids. CDR3 sequence (DNA): TGTGCCAGCAGCTTACTTTTCGCAGGGGATTTACTGCCCCAGCATTTT. As protein: CASSLLFAGDLLPQHF.

This chain joins TRBV5-1 and TRBJ2-3; D gene unclear. The V and J ends lost 4 bases and 6 bases respectively, with 9 bases between them. The CDR3 totals 12 residues. Germline V gene data show CDR1 as SGHRS and CDR2 as YFSETQ. CDR3 nucleotides: TGCGCCAGCAGCAACCTAGGCGATACGCAGTATTTT. Amino acid sequence: CASSNLGDTQYF.

The rearrangement links TRBV6-5 to TRBJ2-7; 7 bases are shared with TRBD2. This CDR3 comprises 15 residues. V dropped 4 bases and J dropped 3; count of bases not matched to a gene: 9. The germline V gene encodes CDR1 MNHEY and CDR2 SVGAGI. The chain's CDR3 is CASSSLAGLIYEQYF. CDR3 in DNA: TGTGCCAGCAGTTCTTTAGCGGGCCTGATCTACGAGCAGTACTTC.

This chain links TRBV19 with TRBJ2-1; 8 bases match TRBD1. The CDR3 length is 14 residues. Germline V gene lookup returns CDR1 LNHDA and CDR2 SQIVND (reference sequence). J lost 6 bases, V lost 6 bases, and 7 bases had no gene match. The CDR3 is CASSLTGVGNEQFF. The DNA of the CDR3 is TGTGCCAGTAGCCTGACAGGGGTGGGCAATGAGCAGTTCTTC.

The genes are TRBV30 and TRBJ1-2; D is unresolved. The V and J ends lost 1 base and 4 bases respectively, with 10 bases between them. Per the germline V gene, CDR1 is GTSNPN and CDR2 is SVGIG (reference sequence). The CDR3 runs 13 residues. DNA for the CDR3: TGTGCCTGGAGTGCCGGGTTTTCCTATGGCTACACCTTC. Translating it yields CAWSAGFSYGYTF.

The CDR3 loop reads CAWSRGTGRGETQYF. As DNA, the CDR3 is TGTGCCTGGAGTCGAGGGACAGGGAGGGGAGAGACCCAGTACTTC. The V and J genes are TRBV30 and TRBJ2-5; 9 bases align to TRBD1. The length of the CDR3 is 15 residues. Looked up from germline, CDR1 is GTSNPN and CDR2 is SVGIG (reference sequence). J was trimmed by 4 bases and V by 2 bases; bases with no gene match: 8.

J is TRBJ2-2 and V is TRBV2; no clear D gene. The CDR3 length is 15 residues. Germline V gene sequence: CDR1 SNHLY, CDR2 FYNNEI. V was cut by 3 bases and J by 7 bases, with 15 bases left in between. CDR3: CASSDTHGPDGELFF. DNA of the CDR3: TGTGCCAGCAGTGACACCCATGGGCCGGACGGGGAGCTGTTTTTT.

The chain recombines TRBV20-1 with TRBJ1-4; D is uncertain. The germline V and J ends were trimmed by 5 bases and 5 bases, with 6 bases remaining between them. The CDR3 extends over 11 amino acids. Germline V lookup: CDR1 DFQATT, CDR2 SNEGSKA (reference sequence). The CDR3: CSALINEKLFF. Here the CDR3 DNA reads TGCAGTGCTCTAATAAATGAAAAACTGTTTTTT.

V usage is TRBV25-1 and J usage is TRBJ2-7; possible D gene TRBD1, 6 bases. CDR3 length equals 13 residues. CDR1 MGHDK and CDR2 SYGVNS come from the germline V gene. V lost 5 bases to trimming and J lost 2 bases, with 10 bases between them. The CDR3 coding sequence is TGTGCCAGCAGTCTAACAGGGACCTACGAGCAGTACTTC. Protein sequence: CASSLTGTYEQYF.

The rearrangement uses TRBV11-1 and TRBJ2-5; 12 bases agree with TRBD2. The CDR3 totals 17 residues. The junction had 13 bases not matched to a gene; V was cut back by 6 bases and J by 5 bases. The V gene's germline CDR1 is SGHAT and CDR2 FQDESV (reference sequence). CDR3 nucleotide sequence: TGTGCCAGCAGTTCCGGGGCTAGCGGGGGGGGAGAGGAGACCCAGTACTTC. Translating it yields CASSSGASGGGEETQYF.

This chain connects TRBV7-8 to TRBJ2-3; D perhaps matches TRBD2 (5 bases). The CDR3 is 16 residues long. The V end lost 4 bases, the J end lost 2 bases, and 16 bases lay between the germline ends. Germline assignment: CDR1 SGHVS and CDR2 FQNEAQ. Here the CDR3 DNA reads TGTGCCAGCAGCTCCCCGGCGAGGGAACACACAGATACGCAGTATTTT. This translates into CASSSPAREHTDTQYF. Full variable domain (missing parts from reference TRBV7-8 and TRBJ2-3): GAGVSQSPRYKVAKRGQDVALRCDPISGHVSLFWYQQALGQGPEFLTYFQNEAQLDKSGLPSDRFFAERPEGSVSTLKIQRTQQEDSAVYLCASSSPAREHTDTQYFGPGTRLTVL.

The chain uses TRBV10-3 and TRBJ1-1, with D hard to call. This CDR3 is built from 11 residues. The V gene lost 3 bases and the J gene lost 8 bases, with 7 bases spanning the gap. In germline, CDR1 is ENHRY, CDR2 SYGVKD. In DNA form, the CDR3 reads TGTGCCATCAGTGAAGAGGGCGAAGCTTTCTTT. Translation: CAISEEGEAFF.

Here the CDR3 DNA reads TGTGCCAGTAGTCCCCTAGCGGGAATCTACAATGAGCAGTTCTTC. Translation gives CASSPLAGIYNEQFF. V is TRBV19 and J is TRBJ2-1; TRBD2 matches 9 bases. J lost 3 bases, V lost 5 bases, and 5 bases had no gene match. This CDR3 region has 15 residues. The germline V gene has CDR1 LNHDA and CDR2 SQIVND (reference sequence).

The chain combines TRBV6-6 with TRBJ2-1; a possible D gene is TRBD2 (6 bases). This CDR3 has 13 residues. Trimming cost V 2 bases and J 8 bases, with 10 bases left between them. CDR1 MNHNY and CDR2 SVGAGI come from the germline V gene (reference sequence). DNA for the CDR3: TGTGCCAGCAGTTACGCGGGGTCCCATGAGCAGTTCTTC. Translation: CASSYAGSHEQFF.

The chain links TRBV7-3 to TRBJ2-2; 8 bases align to TRBD1. The V gene end was trimmed by 1 base and the J gene end by 2 bases; junction bases not matched to a gene: 3. This CDR3 is built from 16 residues. Germline V gene data show CDR1 as SGHTA and CDR2 as FQGTGA. CDR3 loop: CASSLRGQGNTGELFF. The CDR3 DNA is TGTGCCAGCAGCTTAAGAGGACAGGGAAACACCGGGGAGCTGTTTTTT.

Here the CDR3 reads CATSPGGESEQYF. The CDR3, as DNA: TGTGCCACCAGCCCAGGGGGCGAGTCCGAGCAGTACTTC. The chain has TRBV15 and TRBJ2-7; 8 bases map to TRBD1. The CDR3 has 13 amino acids. V was clipped by 5 bases and J by 6 bases; unmatched bases: 6. The germline V gene encodes CDR1 LNHNV and CDR2 YYDKDF (reference sequence).

The rearrangement joins TRBV19 to TRBJ2-2; 12 nucleotides match TRBD2. With V trimmed by 3 bases and J by 3 bases, 5 bases remained unmatched. The CDR3 runs to 17 residues. Germline values: CDR1 LNHDA, CDR2 SQIVND (reference sequence). The CDR3 DNA reads as TGTGCCAGTAGTATCGTCCGACTAGCGGGAGACACCGGGGAGCTGTTTTTT. Translation gives CASSIVRLAGDTGELFF.

This chain joins TRBV15 and TRBJ1-1; D unclear. V dropped 3 bases and J dropped 7 bases, with 12 bases sitting between them. CDR3 length: 13 residues. Germline V CDR1 and CDR2: LNHNV, YYDKDF (reference sequence). This chain's CDR3 is CATSSDDGNEAFF. The CDR3, as DNA: TGTGCCACCAGCAGCGACGACGGGAATGAAGCTTTCTTT.

This chain links TRBV2 with TRBJ2-7; 7 bases agree with TRBD1. CDR1 SNHLY and CDR2 FYNNEI come from the germline V gene. V trimming: 0 bases; J trimming: 6 bases; junction bases outside the gene matches: 5. This CDR3 has 14 amino acids. The DNA for the CDR3 is TGTGCCAGCAGTGAAGCCGACAGGGTCGGCGAGCAGTACTTC. Protein sequence: CASSEADRVGEQYF.

This chain joins TRBV7-9 and TRBJ2-5; D ambiguous. Germline V gene data show CDR1 as SEHNR and CDR2 as FQNEAQ (reference sequence). Trimming pared 0 bases from V and 5 bases from J, leaving 13 bases between. The CDR3 contains 15 residues. As DNA, the CDR3 is TGTGCCAGCAGCTTAGCGCGTCACAGTAGGGAGACCCAGTACTTC. Translation gives CASSLARHSRETQYF.

V gene TRBV27 combines with J gene TRBJ1-4; 7 bases map to TRBD1. This CDR3 region has 15 residues. With 5 bases clipped from V and 8 bases from J, the junction kept 11 bases outside the gene matches. Per the germline V gene, CDR1 is MNHEY and CDR2 is SMNVEV (reference sequence). The CDR3: CASSPRTGSGEKLFF. DNA for the CDR3: TGTGCCAGCAGTCCTCGGACAGGCTCGGGGGAAAAACTGTTTTTT.

The rearrangement joins TRBV7-8 to TRBJ1-1; D is unclear. The V gene lost 6 bases and the J gene lost 3 bases, with 14 bases spanning the gap. The CDR3 loop spans 14 amino acids. Germline loops: CDR1 SGHVS, CDR2 FQNEAQ. The CDR3 region is CASRPRRHDTEAFF. Written as DNA, the CDR3 is TGTGCCAGCAGGCCTCGGCGGCACGACACTGAAGCTTTCTTT.

The chain combines TRBV5-6 with TRBJ2-3, with TRBD1 as a possible D gene (6 bases). The CDR3 has 16 amino acids. Trimming left V 3 bases short and J 5 bases short, with 19 bases between. Germline CDR1 reads SGHDT; CDR2 reads YYEEEE. Written as DNA, the CDR3 is TGTGCCAGCAGCTCGACCCTACAGGGACGAGGAGATACGCAGTATTTT. Protein product: CASSSTLQGRGDTQYF.

The rearrangement uses TRBV10-1 and TRBJ1-2; 7 positions match TRBD1. Germline CDR1 is WNHNN and CDR2 is SYGVQD (reference sequence). There are 13 residues in the CDR3. With V trimmed by 6 bases and J by 2 bases, 3 bases remained unmatched. Written as DNA, the CDR3 is TGCGCCAGCAGCCGGGACAGAAACTATGGCTACACCTTC. This encodes CASSRDRNYGYTF.

The J gene is TRBJ2-1, the V gene TRBV4-1, with 11 bases aligning to TRBD2. The length of the CDR3 is 15 residues. CDR1 is MGHRA, CDR2 YSYEKL, per germline. The trim removed 3 bases at V and 8 bases at J, leaving 6 bases unmatched. The CDR3 protein is CASSQTSGAGYEQFF. The CDR3 bases are TGCGCCAGCAGCCAGACTAGCGGGGCGGGGTATGAGCAGTTCTTC.